One and the same sample provided the 18 T cell receptor beta chains below, sequenced in a study of PD-1 blockade in classical Hodgkin lymphoma. The data were produced by immunoSEQ multiplex PCR, yet TCRdb's version contains in-frame clones alone and is incomplete. The sample holds a few thousand clones, 65% to 80% seen once. As for time point: cycle 4 day 1 (C4D1), after five to seven weeks of nivolumab. All trial patients relapsed after autologous stem cell transplantation. CD8+ T cell isolation from thawed PBMCs was performed by magnetic negative selection. The input for sequencing was CD8+ T cells from blood, taken before the fourth cycle of nivolumab. These receptors were collected from a human donor with classical Hodgkin lymphoma.

The chain links TRBV2 to TRBJ1-6; D perhaps matches TRBD1 (5 bases). This CDR3 has 18 amino acids. Germline V gives CDR1 SNHLY, CDR2 FYNNEI. Trimming took 5 bases from V and 2 from J, leaving 19 bases between them. The CDR3 is CASSWEGQGGPYNSPLHF. CDR3 sequence (DNA): TGTGCCAGCAGTTGGGAGGGGCAGGGAGGCCCCTATAATTCACCCCTCCACTTT. The whole variable domain, remainder taken from reference TRBV2 and TRBJ1-6, is EPEVTQTPSHQVTQMGQEVILRCVPISNHLYFYWYRQILGQKVEFLVSFYNNEISEKSEIFDDQFSVERPDGSNFTLKIRSTKLEDSAMYFCASSWEGQGGPYNSPLHFGNGTRLTVT.

The gene calls are TRBV2 and TRBJ2-1; D is perhaps TRBD2 (6 bases). CDR1 SNHLY and CDR2 FYNNEI come from the germline V gene. The CDR3 runs 15 residues. Trimming removed 2 bases at V and 2 bases at J, with 10 bases between. CDR3 sequence: CASSESGLTYNEQFF. For the CDR3, the DNA is TGTGCCAGCAGTGAATCTGGACTAACCTACAATGAGCAGTTCTTC.

This clone showed up just once. The chain has TRBV9 and TRBJ2-1; possibly TRBD1 or TRBD2 for D (6 bases each). This CDR3 region has 13 residues. V was clipped by 2 bases and J by 7 bases, with 10 bases between them. In germline, CDR1 is SGDLS, CDR2 YYNGEE. CDR3 in amino acids: CASSVGGRNEQFF. The CDR3 DNA reads TGTGCCAGCAGCGTCGGGGGCCGGAATGAGCAGTTCTTC.

This clone was detected a few times. The chain recombines TRBV5-6 with TRBJ2-1; D unresolved. Germline-derived CDR1 and CDR2 are SGHDT and YYEEEE. The CDR3 spans 13 residues. Trimming took off 0 bases at V and 6 bases at J, with 7 bases between the two ends. CDR3 DNA: TGTGCCAGCAGCTTGGTAGGTTCCAATGAGCAGTTCTTC. This encodes CASSLVGSNEQFF.

This clone has a handful of counts. The chain has TRBV13 and TRBJ2-1; 8 bases match TRBD1. This CDR3 spans 15 amino acids. Germline CDR1 is PRHDT and CDR2 is FYEKMQ (reference sequence). After removal of 5 bases from V and 3 bases from J, the junction contained 6 bases not matched to a gene. The CDR3 is CASSHGTGSYNEQFF. DNA of the CDR3: TGTGCCAGCAGCCACGGGACAGGAAGCTACAATGAGCAGTTCTTC. The complete variable domain, with remaining parts taken from reference TRBV13 and TRBJ2-1, reads AAGVIQSPRHLIKEKRETATLKCYPIPRHDTVYWYQQGPGQDPQFLISFYEKMQSDKGSIPDRFSAQQFSDYHSELNMSSLELGDSALYFCASSHGTGSYNEQFFGPGTRLTVL.

The gene calls are TRBV15 and TRBJ2-1; a weak D match, TRBD2 (6 bases). V was cut by 5 bases and J by 6 bases, with 11 bases left in between. The germline V gene has CDR1 LNHNV and CDR2 YYDKDF (reference sequence). The CDR3 extends over 13 amino acids. The chain's CDR3 is CATSHAGGNEQFF. The CDR3 bases are TGTGCCACCAGCCATGCCGGGGGCAATGAGCAGTTCTTC.

V gene TRBV5-5 combines with J gene TRBJ2-7; D is tentatively TRBD1 or TRBD2 (5 bases each). The CDR3 loop spans 14 amino acids. Trimming removed 7 bases at V and 4 bases at J, with 18 bases between. The V gene's germline CDR1 is SGHKS and CDR2 YYEKEE (reference sequence). CDR3 DNA: TGTGCCAGCGACCTAATGGGACGGATGTACGAGCAGTACTTC. Amino acids: CASDLMGRMYEQYF. Drawing the rest from reference TRBV5-5 and TRBJ2-7, the complete variable domain is DAGVTQSPTHLIKTRGQQVTLRCSPISGHKSVSWYQQVLGQGPQFIFQYYEKEERGRGNFPDRFSARQFPNYSSELNVNALLLGDSALYLCASDLMGRMYEQYFGPGTRLTVT.

This clone came up a few times. The chain carries TRBV4-2 and TRBJ1-1, with a possible D match to TRBD1 (6 bases). Germline CDR1 is LGHNA and CDR2 is YNFKEQ. The V end was cut by 2 bases, the J end by 7 bases, with 8 bases between. This CDR3 contains 12 residues. The chain's CDR3 is CASSQNRDEAFF. CDR3 nucleotides: TGTGCCAGCAGCCAAAACAGGGATGAAGCTTTCTTT.

CDR3 protein: CASSVAALAAGYNEQFF. In DNA form, the CDR3 reads TGTGCCAGCAGCGTAGCTGCGCTGGCAGCGGGTTACAATGAGCAGTTCTTC. The chain is built from TRBV9 and TRBJ2-1; D may be TRBD2 (6 bases). With 0 bases removed from V and 4 bases from J, the gap between germline ends came to 17 bases. The CDR3 is made up of 17 amino acids. Germline V gene data show CDR1 as SGDLS and CDR2 as YYNGEE.

This sequence joins TRBV5-1 and TRBJ2-2, with 7 bases matching TRBD2. Germline V gene sequence: CDR1 SGHRS, CDR2 YFSETQ. The CDR3 runs 15 residues. After removal of 1 base from V and 4 bases from J, the junction contained 4 bases not matched to a gene. The CDR3 DNA follows: TGCGCCAGCAGCTTGAAGATAGCGGGCACCGGGGAGCTGTTTTTT. This codes for CASSLKIAGTGELFF.

The chain joins TRBV6-4 to TRBJ1-2, with TRBD1 matching 9 bases. V trimming: 4 bases; J trimming: 6 bases; junction bases outside the gene matches: 9. The CDR3 has 15 amino acids. CDR1 and CDR2 from the germline V gene are MRHNA and SNTAGT. CDR3: CASSVEGQGLDGYTF. CDR3 DNA: TGTGCCAGCAGTGTCGAAGGACAGGGGTTAGATGGCTACACCTTC.

Concerning this clone itself: At one boundary the junction diverges from the germline segment, which might be a read error. The chain recombines TRBV2 with TRBJ2-2; a possible D gene is TRBD1 (6 bases). From germline, CDR1 is SNHLY and CDR2 FYNNEI. There are 11 residues in the CDR3. CDR3 in amino acids: CASSDVGGLFF. DNA of the CDR3: TGTGCCAGCAGTGATGTAGGGGGGCTGTTTTTT.

This clone has just a few counts. This chain joins TRBV28 and TRBJ1-5, with D hard to call. V was clipped by 2 bases and J by 5 bases, with 10 bases between them. The V gene's germline CDR1 is MDHEN and CDR2 SYDVKM. The CDR3 is 14 amino acids. This chain's CDR3 is CASSLEGDHQPQHF. The CDR3 DNA is TGTGCCAGCAGTTTAGAGGGAGATCATCAGCCCCAGCATTTT.

This clone was recorded only once. The CDR3 DNA reads as TGCGCCAGCAGCCAAGTCGCCACCCAACGGGGTTATAGCAATCAGCCCCAGCATTTT. This sequence encodes CASSQVATQRGYSNQPQHF. The chain has TRBV4-1 and TRBJ1-5; D is unclear. Per germline, CDR1 MGHRA and CDR2 YSYEKL. The CDR3 loop spans 19 amino acids. V was cut by 1 base and J by 0 bases, with 19 bases left in between.

The chain links TRBV7-9 to TRBJ2-2, with D hard to call. Germline-derived CDR1 and CDR2 are SEHNR and FQNEAQ (reference sequence). Deletions cut 5 bases from V and 1 base from J, with 11 bases between. The CDR3 loop spans 15 amino acids. The CDR3 DNA reads TGTGCCAGCAGCGCCTACCTGGGGAACACCGGGGAGCTGTTTTTT. Its protein product is CASSAYLGNTGELFF.

To note about this clone: A junction boundary mismatches the germline segment, possibly from a read error. The genes are TRBV27 and TRBJ1-5; D is unclear. Germline V gene lookup returns CDR1 MNHEY and CDR2 SMNVEV (reference sequence). The CDR3 spans 14 residues. Here the CDR3 reads CASSFSAANEPQHF. CDR3 DNA: TGTGCCAGCAGTTTCTCGGCGGCCAATGAGCCCCAGCATTTT.

The chain uses TRBV6-5 and TRBJ2-7, with 10 bases identical to TRBD2. This CDR3 spans 14 amino acids. CDR1 and CDR2 (germline): MNHEY, SVGAGI. J gave up 4 bases and V 2 bases, and 2 bases lay outside the gene matches. The CDR3 reads CASSYRTSGYEQYF. CDR3 sequence (DNA): TGTGCCAGCAGTTACCGGACTAGCGGATACGAGCAGTACTTC.

This chain joins TRBV14 and TRBJ2-5, with TRBD2 matching over 13 bases. CDR3 size: 18 residues. Germline CDR1 is SGHDN and CDR2 is FVKESK. V shed 4 bases and J 1 base; nucleotides not matched to a gene: 9. The CDR3 coding sequence is TGTGCCAGCAGCCCCGGGGAACTAGCGGGGGGGAGCCAAGAGACCCAGTACTTC. The encoded protein is CASSPGELAGGSQETQYF.